The 21 T cell receptor beta chains below all came from one sample that was sequenced in a study of shared clonotypes between healthy human individuals. TCRdb's copy holds only in-frame clones and misses some; the assay was immunoSEQ multiplex PCR. The sample lists 2,500,000 or so clones; over 85% were seen once. Sequenced material: naive CD4+ T cells from PBMCs. Documented subset: CD45RA+ positively selected. The receptor source for this set is a man in his late teens or twenties in good health. Some clones in this sample may be carry-over from other donors' samples.

The genes are TRBV11-3 and TRBJ2-1, with 9 bases fitting TRBD2. After removal of 3 bases from V and 6 bases from J, the junction contained 6 bases not matched to a gene. Germline V lookup: CDR1 SGHNT, CDR2 YENEEA. CDR3 size: 15 residues. CDR3 sequence: CASSFLAGLPNEQFF. CDR3 sequence (DNA): TGTGCCAGCAGCTTCCTAGCGGGGCTTCCCAATGAGCAGTTCTTC.

V gene TRBV7-9 combines with J gene TRBJ2-2; D is possibly TRBD1 or TRBD2 (5 bases each). The V and J ends lost 5 bases and 1 base respectively, with 17 bases between them. The CDR3 is 17 amino acids. Germline values: CDR1 SEHNR, CDR2 FQNEAQ (reference sequence). In DNA, the CDR3 is TGTGCCAGCAGCCAAGGGACCCCCGACTTGAACACCGGGGAGCTGTTTTTT. Amino acid sequence: CASSQGTPDLNTGELFF.

V usage is TRBV19 and J usage is TRBJ1-1, with D possibly TRBD1 on 6 matching bases. The CDR3 sequence is 15 residues long. In germline, CDR1 is LNHDA, CDR2 SQIVND (reference sequence). Trimming removed 7 bases from V and 0 bases from J, with 15 bases in between. CDR3 in amino acids: CASTRSDRLNTEAFF. The CDR3 DNA reads as TGTGCCAGTACCAGGTCCGACAGGCTGAACACTGAAGCTTTCTTT.

The chain couples TRBV29-1 to TRBJ2-7; 8 nucleotides match TRBD2. Per the germline V gene, CDR1 is SQVTM and CDR2 is ANQGSEA. The CDR3 has 14 residues. Trimming at V came to 0 bases and at J to 6 bases, leaving 7 bases not matched to a gene. Written as DNA, the CDR3 is TGCAGCGTTGAAGATTCCGGGACTAGGGGCGAGCAGTACTTC. It yields the protein CSVEDSGTRGEQYF.

In the case of this clone: Other nucleotide sequences from this sample produce the same CDR3. The chain carries TRBV10-3 and TRBJ2-7; TRBD2 matches at 7 bases. J was trimmed by 7 bases and V by 10 bases; bases with no gene match: 10. Per the germline V gene, CDR1 is ENHRY and CDR2 is SYGVKD. The CDR3 contains 12 residues. CDR3 DNA sequence: TGTGCCACAGCTATTGGGGGGGAAGAGCAGTACTTC. It codes for CATAIGGEEQYF.

The genes are TRBV5-1 and TRBJ2-7; TRBD1 aligns across 9 bases. The CDR3 covers 15 residues. CDR1 is SGHRS and CDR2 is YFSETQ in the germline V gene. J was trimmed by 6 bases and V by 2 bases; bases with no gene match: 9. CDR3 region: CASSFREGTGSEQYF. The CDR3 nucleotides are TGCGCCAGCAGCTTCAGGGAGGGGACAGGGAGCGAGCAGTACTTC. Looking up the rest from reference TRBV5-1 and TRBJ2-7 gives the full variable domain: KAGVTQTPRYLIKTRGQQVTLSCSPISGHRSVSWYQQTPGQGLQFLFEYFSETQRNKGNFPGRFSGRQFSNSRSEMNVSTLELGDSALYLCASSFREGTGSEQYFGPGTRLTVT.

Points on this clone: Different DNA sequences within this sample yield the same CDR3. The chain uses TRBV5-1 and TRBJ1-1, with D hard to call. The CDR3 contains 13 residues. Germline CDR1 reads SGHRS; CDR2 reads YFSETQ. V lost 2 bases and J 0 bases, leaving 5 bases between the germline ends. The CDR3 region is CASSFEMNTEAFF. Here the CDR3 DNA reads TGCGCCAGCAGCTTCGAGATGAACACTGAAGCTTTCTTT.

The V and J genes are TRBV28 and TRBJ2-5, with 9 positions matching TRBD1. The CDR3 is 16 residues long. With V trimmed by 4 bases and J by 5 bases, 11 bases remained unmatched. CDR1 and CDR2 (germline): MDHEN, SYDVKM. The chain's CDR3 is CASSSRRTGVRETQYF. Here the CDR3 DNA reads TGTGCCAGCAGTTCCCGACGGACAGGGGTTCGGGAGACCCAGTACTTC.

The V call is TRBV6-1, the J call TRBJ2-3; D unresolved. Per germline, CDR1 MNHNS and CDR2 SASEGT. The CDR3 is 14 residues long. V lost 3 bases and J lost 2, with 9 bases in between. The CDR3 loop reads CASSDYSHTDTQYF. In DNA form, the CDR3 reads TGTGCCAGCAGTGACTACAGCCACACAGATACGCAGTATTTT.

J is TRBJ1-5 and V is TRBV2; 7 bases match TRBD1. Germline V gives CDR1 SNHLY, CDR2 FYNNEI. V lost 6 bases and J lost 0; bases outside the gene matches: 8. The CDR3 has 16 amino acids. CDR3 region: CASREKQGNSNQPQHF. In DNA form, the CDR3 reads TGTGCCAGCAGAGAAAAACAGGGGAATAGCAATCAGCCCCAGCATTTT.

CDR3: CASSGDSLGSYEQYF. The CDR3 DNA follows: TGTGCCAGCAGTGGCGACTCCCTAGGTAGCTACGAGCAGTACTTC. This chain links TRBV6-1 with TRBJ2-7; D not resolved. CDR1 and CDR2 (germline): MNHNS, SASEGT. V was pared by 4 bases and J by 3 bases, with 16 bases between. The CDR3 runs 15 residues.

The rearrangement joins TRBV5-1 to TRBJ1-2; 9 bases line up with TRBD1. V dropped 4 bases and J dropped 7; count of bases not matched to a gene: 14. Germline V gene data show CDR1 as SGHRS and CDR2 as YFSETQ. CDR3 length equals 16 residues. CDR3 sequence: CASSPYSQGQGGGYTF. Written as DNA, the CDR3 is TGCGCCAGCAGCCCCTACTCGCAGGGACAGGGAGGTGGCTACACCTTC. Full variable domain (missing parts from reference TRBV5-1 and TRBJ1-2): KAGVTQTPRYLIKTRGQQVTLSCSPISGHRSVSWYQQTPGQGLQFLFEYFSETQRNKGNFPGRFSGRQFSNSRSEMNVSTLELGDSALYLCASSPYSQGQGGGYTFGSGTRLTVV.

The rearrangement links TRBV7-2 to TRBJ1-2, with a possible D match to TRBD1 (5 bases). V was shortened by 1 base and J by 10 bases, with 13 bases between the two germline ends. This CDR3 is built from 13 residues. Germline CDR1 and CDR2: SGHTA and FQGNSA. The CDR3 DNA follows: TGTGCCAGCAGCTTAGAATGGGGGGAGGACTACACCTTC. Protein: CASSLEWGEDYTF.

Comment on this clone: The same CDR3 also results from other DNA sequences found in this sample. This rearrangement joins TRBV5-1 to TRBJ2-7; tentatively, D is TRBD1 or TRBD2 (5 bases each). Germline CDR1 is SGHRS and CDR2 is YFSETQ. This CDR3 is built from 15 residues. V dropped 0 bases and J dropped 0 bases, with 10 bases sitting between them. The CDR3 DNA sequence: TGCGCCAGCAGCTTGGTTGCAGGGAGCTCCTACGAGCAGTACTTC. It is translated as CASSLVAGSSYEQYF. Looking up the rest from reference TRBV5-1 and TRBJ2-7 gives the full variable domain: KAGVTQTPRYLIKTRGQQVTLSCSPISGHRSVSWYQQTPGQGLQFLFEYFSETQRNKGNFPGRFSGRQFSNSRSEMNVSTLELGDSALYLCASSLVAGSSYEQYFGPGTRLTVT.

This clone came up a few times. The J gene is TRBJ1-5, the V gene TRBV20-1; D unclear. Germline V gene lookup returns CDR1 DFQATT and CDR2 SNEGSKA (reference sequence). V lost 3 bases, J lost 9 bases, and 6 bases lay in between. The CDR3 loop spans 10 amino acids. CDR3 sequence: CSASRPPQHF. The CDR3 DNA reads as TGCAGTGCTAGTCGTCCGCCCCAGCATTTT.

The chain is built from TRBV30 and TRBJ1-6, with 7 positions matching TRBD1. CDR1 GTSNPN and CDR2 SVGIG come from the germline V gene (reference sequence). With 2 bases clipped from V and 7 bases from J, the junction kept 8 bases outside the gene matches. This CDR3 comprises 15 residues. The CDR3 nucleotides read TGTGCCTGGAGTTCGACAGGGTTGTGGAATTCACCCCTCCACTTT. This sequence encodes CAWSSTGLWNSPLHF.

Details on this clone: The sample has other DNA sequences that encode this CDR3 too. The chain is built from TRBV7-3 and TRBJ1-1; 7 bases are shared with TRBD1. CDR1 is SGHTA, CDR2 FQGTGA, per germline. The V gene end was trimmed by 5 bases and the J gene end by 1 base; junction bases not matched to a gene: 4. The CDR3 loop spans 14 amino acids. The CDR3 loop reads CASSRDRANTEAFF. The CDR3 DNA is TGTGCCAGCAGCCGCGACAGGGCGAACACTGAAGCTTTCTTT.

This chain joins TRBV6-5 and TRBJ2-7; TRBD2 matches 12 bases. The CDR3 runs to 15 residues. V lost 5 bases, J lost 7 bases, and 9 bases stayed unmatched. Germline CDR1 reads MNHEY; CDR2 reads SVGAGI. The CDR3 is CASSPGLAGIKEQYF. The CDR3 bases are TGTGCCAGCAGTCCTGGACTAGCGGGGATAAAAGAGCAGTACTTC.

This clone appeared a single time. V gene TRBV5-6 combines with J gene TRBJ2-7; 8 bases are a match to TRBD2. The CDR3 consists of 17 residues. J gave up 0 bases and V 3 bases, and 11 bases lay outside the gene matches. The germline CDR1 and CDR2 sequences are SGHDT and YYEEEE. The CDR3 nucleotides are TGTGCCAGCAGCTCCGGGGTAGCGGGATGGAGCTCCTACGAGCAGTACTTC. Amino acids: CASSSGVAGWSSYEQYF.

V usage is TRBV7-9 and J usage is TRBJ1-2; D is unresolved. V lost 0 bases, J lost 8 bases, and 7 bases lay in between. Germline loops: CDR1 SEHNR, CDR2 FQNEAQ (reference sequence). The CDR3 loop spans 12 amino acids. CDR3 nucleotides: TGTGCCAGCAGCTTAGCTCAGCGGGGCTACACCTTC. Translated, it gives CASSLAQRGYTF.

Concerning this clone: Other DNA sequences in the same sample also yield this CDR3. This chain connects TRBV7-8 to TRBJ1-1, with unresolved D. Germline loops: CDR1 SGHVS, CDR2 FQNEAQ. V was pared by 2 bases and J by 5 bases, with 9 bases between. The CDR3 extends over 13 amino acids. The CDR3 region is CASSLREGTEAFF. CDR3 DNA: TGTGCCAGCAGCTTACGTGAAGGAACTGAAGCTTTCTTT. Using reference TRBV7-8 and TRBJ1-1 for the parts outside the CDR3, the full variable domain is GAGVSQSPRYKVAKRGQDVALRCDPISGHVSLFWYQQALGQGPEFLTYFQNEAQLDKSGLPSDRFFAERPEGSVSTLKIQRTQQEDSAVYLCASSLREGTEAFFGQGTRLTVV.